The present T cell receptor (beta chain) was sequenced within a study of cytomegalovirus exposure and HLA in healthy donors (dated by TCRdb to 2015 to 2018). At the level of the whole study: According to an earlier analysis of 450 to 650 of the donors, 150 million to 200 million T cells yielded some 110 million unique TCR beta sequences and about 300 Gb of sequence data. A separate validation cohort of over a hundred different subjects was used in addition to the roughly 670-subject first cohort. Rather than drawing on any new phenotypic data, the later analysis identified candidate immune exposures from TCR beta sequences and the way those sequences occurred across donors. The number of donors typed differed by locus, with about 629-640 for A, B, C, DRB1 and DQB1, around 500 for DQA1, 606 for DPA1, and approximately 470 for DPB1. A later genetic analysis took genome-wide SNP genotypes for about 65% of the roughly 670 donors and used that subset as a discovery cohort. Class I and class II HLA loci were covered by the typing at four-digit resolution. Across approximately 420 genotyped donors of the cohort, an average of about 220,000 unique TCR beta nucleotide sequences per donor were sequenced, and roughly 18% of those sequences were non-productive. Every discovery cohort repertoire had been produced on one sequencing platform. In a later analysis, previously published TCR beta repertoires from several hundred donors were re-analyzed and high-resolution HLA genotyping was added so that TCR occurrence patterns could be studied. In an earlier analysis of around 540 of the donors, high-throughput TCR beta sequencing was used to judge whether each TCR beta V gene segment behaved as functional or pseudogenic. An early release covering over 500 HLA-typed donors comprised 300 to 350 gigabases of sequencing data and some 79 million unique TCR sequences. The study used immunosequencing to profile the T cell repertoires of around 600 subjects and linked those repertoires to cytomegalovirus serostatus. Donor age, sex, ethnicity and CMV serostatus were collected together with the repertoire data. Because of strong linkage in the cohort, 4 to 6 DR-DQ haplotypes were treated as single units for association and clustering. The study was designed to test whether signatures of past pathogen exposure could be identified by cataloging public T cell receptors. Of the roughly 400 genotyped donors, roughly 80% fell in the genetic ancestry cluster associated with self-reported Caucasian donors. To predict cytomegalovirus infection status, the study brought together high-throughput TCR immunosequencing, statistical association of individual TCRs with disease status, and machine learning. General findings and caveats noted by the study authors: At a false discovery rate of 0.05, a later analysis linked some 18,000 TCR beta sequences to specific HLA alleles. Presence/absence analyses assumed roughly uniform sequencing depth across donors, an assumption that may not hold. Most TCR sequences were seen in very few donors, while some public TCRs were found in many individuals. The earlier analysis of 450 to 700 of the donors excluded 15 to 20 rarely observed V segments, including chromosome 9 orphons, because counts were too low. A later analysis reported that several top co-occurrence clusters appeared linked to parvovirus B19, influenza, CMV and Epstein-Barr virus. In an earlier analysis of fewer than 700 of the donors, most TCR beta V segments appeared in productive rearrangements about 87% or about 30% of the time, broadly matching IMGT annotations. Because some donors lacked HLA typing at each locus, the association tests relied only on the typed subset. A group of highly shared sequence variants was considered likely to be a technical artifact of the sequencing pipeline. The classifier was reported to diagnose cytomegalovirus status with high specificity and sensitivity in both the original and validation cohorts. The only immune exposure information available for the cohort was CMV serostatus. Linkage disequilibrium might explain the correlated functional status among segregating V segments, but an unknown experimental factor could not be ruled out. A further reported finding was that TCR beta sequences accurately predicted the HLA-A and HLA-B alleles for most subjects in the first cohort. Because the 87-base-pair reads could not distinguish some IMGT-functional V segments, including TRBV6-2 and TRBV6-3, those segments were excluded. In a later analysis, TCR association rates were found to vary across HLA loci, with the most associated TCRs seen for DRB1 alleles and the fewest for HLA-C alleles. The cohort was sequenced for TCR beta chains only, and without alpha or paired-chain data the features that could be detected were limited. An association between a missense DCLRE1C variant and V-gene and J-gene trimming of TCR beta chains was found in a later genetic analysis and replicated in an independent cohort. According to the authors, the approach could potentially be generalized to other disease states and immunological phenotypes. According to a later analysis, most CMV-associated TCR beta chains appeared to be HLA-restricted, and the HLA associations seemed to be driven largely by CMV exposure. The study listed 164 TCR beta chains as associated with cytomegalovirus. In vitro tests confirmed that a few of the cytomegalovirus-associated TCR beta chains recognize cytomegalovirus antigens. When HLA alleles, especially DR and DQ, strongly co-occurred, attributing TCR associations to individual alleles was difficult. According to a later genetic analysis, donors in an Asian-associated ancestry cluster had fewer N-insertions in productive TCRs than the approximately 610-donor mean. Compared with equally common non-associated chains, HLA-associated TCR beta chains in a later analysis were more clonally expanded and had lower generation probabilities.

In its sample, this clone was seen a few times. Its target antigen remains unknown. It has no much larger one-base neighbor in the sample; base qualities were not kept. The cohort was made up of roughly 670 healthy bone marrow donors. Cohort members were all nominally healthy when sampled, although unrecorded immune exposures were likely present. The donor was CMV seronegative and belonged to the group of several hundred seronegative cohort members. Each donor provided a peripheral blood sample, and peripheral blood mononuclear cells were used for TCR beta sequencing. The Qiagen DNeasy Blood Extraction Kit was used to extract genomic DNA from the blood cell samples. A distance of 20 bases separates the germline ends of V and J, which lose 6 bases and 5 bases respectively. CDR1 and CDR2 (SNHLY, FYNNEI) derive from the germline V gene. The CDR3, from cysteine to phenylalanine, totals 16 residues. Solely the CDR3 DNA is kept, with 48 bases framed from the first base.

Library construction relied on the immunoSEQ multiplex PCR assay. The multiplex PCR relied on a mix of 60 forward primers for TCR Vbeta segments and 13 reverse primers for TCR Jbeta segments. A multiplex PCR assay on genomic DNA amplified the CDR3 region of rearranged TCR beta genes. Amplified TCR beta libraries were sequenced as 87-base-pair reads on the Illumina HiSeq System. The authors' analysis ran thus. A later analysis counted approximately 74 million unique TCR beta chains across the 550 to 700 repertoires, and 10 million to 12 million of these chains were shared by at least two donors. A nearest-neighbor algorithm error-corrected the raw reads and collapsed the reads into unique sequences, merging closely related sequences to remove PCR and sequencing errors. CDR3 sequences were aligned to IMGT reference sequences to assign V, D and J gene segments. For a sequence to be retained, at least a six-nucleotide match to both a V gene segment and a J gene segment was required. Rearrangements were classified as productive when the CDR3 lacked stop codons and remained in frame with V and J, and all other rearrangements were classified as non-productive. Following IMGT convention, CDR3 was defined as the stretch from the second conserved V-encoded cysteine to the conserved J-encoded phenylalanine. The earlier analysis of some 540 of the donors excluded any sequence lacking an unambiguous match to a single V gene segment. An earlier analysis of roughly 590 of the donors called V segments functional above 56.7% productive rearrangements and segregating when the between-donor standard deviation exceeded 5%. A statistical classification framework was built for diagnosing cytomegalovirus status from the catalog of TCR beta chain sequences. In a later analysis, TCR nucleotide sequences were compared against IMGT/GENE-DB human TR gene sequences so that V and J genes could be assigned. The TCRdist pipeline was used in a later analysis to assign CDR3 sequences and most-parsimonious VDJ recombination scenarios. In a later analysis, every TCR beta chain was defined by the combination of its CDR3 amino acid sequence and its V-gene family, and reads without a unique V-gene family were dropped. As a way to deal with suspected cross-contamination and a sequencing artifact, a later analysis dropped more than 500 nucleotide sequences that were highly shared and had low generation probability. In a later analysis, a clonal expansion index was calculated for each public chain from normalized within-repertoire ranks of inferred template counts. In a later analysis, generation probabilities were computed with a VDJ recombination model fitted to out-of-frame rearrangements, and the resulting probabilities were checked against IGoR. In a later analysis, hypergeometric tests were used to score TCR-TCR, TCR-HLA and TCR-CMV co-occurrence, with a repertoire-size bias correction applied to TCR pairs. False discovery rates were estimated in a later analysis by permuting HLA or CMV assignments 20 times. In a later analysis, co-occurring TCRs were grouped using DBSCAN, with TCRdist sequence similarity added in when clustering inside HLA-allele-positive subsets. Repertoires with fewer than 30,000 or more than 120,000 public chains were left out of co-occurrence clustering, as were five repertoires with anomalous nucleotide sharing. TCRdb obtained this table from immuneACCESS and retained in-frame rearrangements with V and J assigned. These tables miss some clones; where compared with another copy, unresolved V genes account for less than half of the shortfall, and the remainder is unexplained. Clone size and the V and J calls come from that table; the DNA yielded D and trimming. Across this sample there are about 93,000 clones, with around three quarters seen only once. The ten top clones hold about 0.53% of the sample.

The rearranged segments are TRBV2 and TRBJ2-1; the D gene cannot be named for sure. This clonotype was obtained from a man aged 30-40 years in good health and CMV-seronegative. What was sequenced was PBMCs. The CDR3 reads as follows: CASRTTTPVLNNEQFF. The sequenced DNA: TGTGCCAGCAGGACAACCACTCCAGTCCTTAACAATGAGCAGTTCTTC.